The present T cell receptor beta chain was sequenced within a study of blood T cell repertoires in COVID-19. Study summary: The study drew acute and convalescent COVID-19 samples from the United States, Italy and Spain.

TCRdb's copy holds only in-frame clones and misses some; the assay was immunoSEQ multiplex PCR. The sample yields a few hundred thousand clones, about nine tenths seen once. V shed 1 base and J shed 14 bases, with 15 bases lying between them. Germline assignment: CDR1 SGHVS and CDR2 FQNEAQ. CDR3 length equals 14 residues. The sequence derives from a woman in her 30s with COVID-19, enrolled during active disease. The rearrangement links TRBV7-8 to TRBJ1-6; no firm D call. The sequencing sample was made of peripheral blood. The CDR3 nucleotides read TGTGCCAGCAGCTTAGGGGGATACCGGGAAACCCTCCACTTT. The encoded protein is CASSLGGYRETLHF.